The 30 T cell receptor beta chains in this list originate from one sample, sequenced in a study of shared clonotypes between healthy human individuals. The repertoire was sequenced with immunoSEQ multiplex PCR; TCRdb's copy has only in-frame clones and lacks some. Here the sample spans about 2 million clones, approximately 95% being singletons. It was CD45RO-negative cells, positively selected for CCR7, that made up naive CD8 cells, with terminally differentiated effector memory CD45RA+ cells excluded. The specimen sequenced was naive CD8+ T cells sorted from blood. The receptors originated from a man aged 18 to 29 in good health.

This clone showed up just once. The rearrangement joins TRBV27 to TRBJ2-5, with TRBD2 matching 7 bases. V shed 2 bases, J shed 2 bases, and the junction held 8 bases outside the gene matches. The CDR3 consists of 16 residues. Germline V CDR1 and CDR2: MNHEY, SMNVEV (reference sequence). This CDR3 is CASSLNWEGGQETQYF. DNA of the CDR3: TGTGCCAGCAGTTTAAATTGGGAGGGAGGTCAAGAGACCCAGTACTTC.

The chain has TRBV7-8 and TRBJ2-7; 9 nucleotides agree with TRBD1. Per the germline V gene, CDR1 is SGHVS and CDR2 is FQNEAQ. Trimming cost V 4 bases and J 4 bases; bases outside gene matches: 5. CDR3 length equals 14 residues. The CDR3, as DNA: TGTGCCAGCAGCTACAGGGGGCAAGGGTACGAGCAGTACTTC. Protein sequence: CASSYRGQGYEQYF.

This chain links TRBV4-2 with TRBJ2-5; 7 positions agree with TRBD2. In germline, CDR1 is LGHNA, CDR2 YNFKEQ. With V trimmed by 1 base and J by 5 bases, 10 bases remained unmatched. The CDR3 is 16 amino acids. The chain's CDR3 is CASSQVAAGEGETQYF. Here the CDR3 DNA reads TGTGCCAGCAGCCAAGTGGCGGCGGGAGAAGGTGAGACCCAGTACTTC.

The chain uses TRBV2 and TRBJ2-2; unclear D gene. CDR1 and CDR2 (germline): SNHLY, FYNNEI. The CDR3 is 13 residues long. The ends were cut back, 4 bases at V and 2 bases at J, with 5 bases in the middle. The CDR3 DNA follows: TGTGCCAGCAGTGCTCTTAACACCGGGGAGCTGTTTTTT. The encoded protein is CASSALNTGELFF.

The rearrangement uses TRBV10-3 and TRBJ2-2, with 9 bases that match TRBD1. Germline lookup yields CDR1 ENHRY and CDR2 SYGVKD. CDR3 size: 15 residues. Trimming cost V 2 bases and J 7 bases; bases outside gene matches: 5. The CDR3, as DNA: TGTGCCATCAGTGAGCCCGGGACAGGGCTCGGGGAGCTGTTTTTT. Amino acids: CAISEPGTGLGELFF.

This clone is a singleton in its sample. V is TRBV4-3 and J is TRBJ2-5; a weak D match, TRBD2 (5 bases). The CDR3 runs to 15 residues. The germline gives CDR1 LGHNA, CDR2 YSLEER. Deletions cut 4 bases from V and 5 bases from J, with 17 bases between. In nucleotides, the CDR3 is TGCGCCAGCAGCCGCCTACTAGATCCGGGCGAGACCCAGTACTTC. Its protein is CASSRLLDPGETQYF.

This sequence joins TRBV6-1 and TRBJ2-5; 9 bases are a match to TRBD1. Germline V gene data show CDR1 as MNHNS and CDR2 as SASEGT. The CDR3 contains 16 residues. The J segment lost 3 bases and the V segment lost 1 base, leaving 6 bases of the junction unmatched. The CDR3 region is CASSEGLWTGEETQYF. CDR3 sequence (DNA): TGTGCCAGCAGTGAAGGGCTATGGACAGGGGAAGAGACCCAGTACTTC.

V and J are TRBV27 and TRBJ1-2; a possible D gene is TRBD1 (5 bases). The CDR3 runs 18 residues. CDR1 MNHEY and CDR2 SMNVEV come from the germline V gene (reference sequence). Trimming left V 2 bases short and J 4 bases short, with 23 bases between. The CDR3 loop is CASSLRGGGAIPSYGYTF. DNA for the CDR3: TGTGCCAGCAGTTTAAGGGGCGGAGGGGCAATCCCTAGCTATGGCTACACCTTC.

This clone occurred a few times. The V and J genes are TRBV5-1 and TRBJ1-2; the D is unclear. Trimming shortened V by 0 bases and J by 3 bases, and 9 bases separated the two germline ends. Germline loops: CDR1 SGHRS, CDR2 YFSETQ. The CDR3 contains 14 residues. The CDR3, as DNA: TGCGCCAGCAGCTTGGCGGTCGCAGACTATGGCTACACCTTC. Its protein is CASSLAVADYGYTF.

As concerns this clone: Within the sample, other DNA sequences also encode this same CDR3. This rearrangement joins TRBV6-5 to TRBJ2-5, with D perhaps matching TRBD2 (5 bases). V lost 2 bases to trimming and J lost 2 bases, with 6 bases between them. Per germline, CDR1 MNHEY and CDR2 SVGAGI. The CDR3 extends over 13 amino acids. The chain's CDR3 is CASSYGEQETQYF. CDR3 sequence (DNA): TGTGCCAGCAGTTACGGGGAGCAAGAGACCCAGTACTTC.

The chain combines TRBV6-6 with TRBJ2-7, with D possibly matching TRBD2 (6 bases). CDR1 is MNHNY and CDR2 is SVGAGI in the germline V gene (reference sequence). The germline V and J ends were trimmed by 0 bases and 3 bases, with 12 bases remaining between them. This CDR3 is built from 15 residues. In DNA, the CDR3 is TGTGCCAGCAGTTACTCGAGTGGGGAGGACTACGAGCAGTACTTC. It yields the protein CASSYSSGEDYEQYF.

The genes are TRBV30 and TRBJ2-7, with TRBD1 identical over 9 bases. The CDR3 contains 14 residues. Looked up from germline, CDR1 is GTSNPN and CDR2 is SVGIG (reference sequence). Trimming at V came to 5 bases and at J to 3 bases, leaving 8 bases not matched to a gene. The CDR3 bases are TGTGCCTGGGGGACCGGGACAGGGATCTACGAGCAGTACTTC. Protein sequence: CAWGTGTGIYEQYF.

The chain's CDR3 is CASRHIDQYFYEQYF. For the CDR3, the DNA is TGTGCCAGCAGACACATCGACCAATATTTCTACGAGCAGTACTTC. The rearrangement joins TRBV27 to TRBJ2-7; D not resolved. With 6 bases removed from V and 3 bases from J, the gap between germline ends came to 18 bases. The V gene's germline CDR1 is MNHEY and CDR2 SMNVEV (reference sequence). This CDR3 has 15 residues.

Concerning this clone itself: Other DNA sequences in this specimen translate into the identical CDR3. This chain connects TRBV7-9 to TRBJ1-1; possible D gene TRBD1, 5 bases. Trimming left V 1 base short and J 8 bases short, with 8 bases between. Germline CDR1 reads SEHNR; CDR2 reads FQNEAQ (reference sequence). The CDR3 is 12 amino acids. The CDR3 is CASSLGTGEAFF. CDR3 in DNA: TGTGCCAGCAGCTTAGGCACAGGAGAAGCTTTCTTT. Together with reference TRBV7-9 and TRBJ1-1, the CDR3 gives the full variable domain: DTGVSQNPRHKITKRGQNVTFRCDPISEHNRLYWYRQTLGQGPEFLTYFQNEAQLEKSRLLSDRFSAERPKGSFSTLEIQRTEQGDSAMYLCASSLGTGEAFFGQGTRLTVV.

J is TRBJ1-3 and V is TRBV13; D not certain. There are 12 residues in the CDR3. The V end was cut by 7 bases, the J end by 2 bases, with 6 bases between. CDR1 PRHDT and CDR2 FYEKMQ come from the germline V gene (reference sequence). The CDR3 loop reads CASTVAGNTIYF. The CDR3 bases are TGTGCCAGCACGGTTGCTGGAAACACCATATATTTT.

This chain links TRBV4-1 with TRBJ2-1; 7 bases match TRBD2. V was pared by 1 base and J by 9 bases, with 9 bases of the junction left unmatched. Germline V gene lookup returns CDR1 MGHRA and CDR2 YSYEKL. This CDR3 is 15 amino acids long. The CDR3 bases are TGCGCCAGCAGCCAAGCGGTCGCGGGAGCTAGTGAGCAGTTCTTC. It yields the protein CASSQAVAGASEQFF.

J is TRBJ1-2 and V is TRBV6-5; D is unresolved. From germline, CDR1 is MNHEY and CDR2 SVGAGI. Between the trimmed V and J ends, which lost 6 bases and 4 bases, there was a span of 15 bases. This CDR3 is built from 14 residues. CDR3 DNA sequence: TGTGCCAGCAGAGACCTCTCTGGGAGCTATGGCTACACCTTC. It codes for CASRDLSGSYGYTF.

The gene calls are TRBV5-6 and TRBJ2-5, with D possibly matching TRBD2 (5 bases). The germline V gene encodes CDR1 SGHDT and CDR2 YYEEEE. The CDR3 consists of 15 residues. V lost 0 bases and J lost 2, with 11 bases in between. The CDR3 sequence: CASSLVGVGQETQYF. CDR3 sequence (DNA): TGTGCCAGCAGCTTGGTCGGGGTTGGGCAAGAGACCCAGTACTTC.

CDR3 nucleotides: TGTGCCAGCAGTGGGACGGGGGCAGGGGACGCCGAGCAGTACTTC. It yields the protein CASSGTGAGDAEQYF. The chain joins TRBV7-6 to TRBJ2-7; the D gene could be TRBD1 or TRBD2 (6 bases each). V shed 6 bases and J shed 6 bases, with 21 bases lying between them. The CDR3 length is 15 residues. Germline V lookup: CDR1 SGHVS, CDR2 FNYEAQ.

The gene calls are TRBV7-2 and TRBJ2-1; weak D call: TRBD2 (6 bases). Trimming cost V 4 bases and J 7 bases, with 17 bases left between them. The V gene's germline CDR1 is SGHTA and CDR2 FQGNSA. The CDR3 is 15 amino acids. The CDR3 nucleotides are TGTGCCAGCAGCTCAGCCCACGGGGGTGGGAATGAGCAGTTCTTC. Amino acid sequence: CASSSAHGGGNEQFF.

This clone showed up just once. The chain joins TRBV19 to TRBJ1-5; 7 bases are a match to TRBD1. V gave up 6 bases and J gave up 3 bases; unmatched junction bases: 11. Germline values: CDR1 LNHDA, CDR2 SQIVND (reference sequence). CDR3 length: 16 residues. CDR3 DNA sequence: TGTGCCAGTAGCCACGGCCCGGACAGGTTCAATCAGCCCCAGCATTTT. This sequence encodes CASSHGPDRFNQPQHF.

The chain employs TRBV6-5 and TRBJ2-7, with TRBD1 matching over 7 bases. The CDR3 extends over 13 amino acids. V lost 4 bases, J lost 3 bases, and 3 bases stayed unmatched. CDR1 is MNHEY and CDR2 is SVGAGI in the germline V gene. CDR3 in amino acids: CASSWGQSYEQYF. In nucleotides, the CDR3 is TGTGCCAGCAGTTGGGGACAGAGCTACGAGCAGTACTTC.

The rearrangement joins TRBV30 to TRBJ2-1, with D hard to call. Deletions cut 1 base from V and 3 bases from J, with 10 bases between. The germline CDR1 and CDR2 sequences are GTSNPN and SVGIG (reference sequence). The CDR3 is made up of 14 amino acids. This CDR3 reads CAWSGNMGYNEQFF. CDR3 coding DNA: TGTGCCTGGAGTGGGAACATGGGCTACAATGAGCAGTTCTTC.

The chain couples TRBV6-6 to TRBJ2-1; 9 bases are a match to TRBD1. Trimming cost V 8 bases and J 4 bases; bases outside gene matches: 9. Germline CDR1 reads MNHNY; CDR2 reads SVGAGI (reference sequence). The CDR3 totals 15 residues. This chain's CDR3 is CASGLGTGIYNEQFF. Written as DNA, the CDR3 is TGTGCCAGCGGACTCGGGACAGGGATTTACAATGAGCAGTTCTTC.

The chain couples TRBV6-5 to TRBJ1-1; TRBD1 matches at 7 bases. The CDR3 runs 14 residues. CDR1 is MNHEY and CDR2 is SVGAGI in the germline V gene. V lost 2 bases and J lost 2; bases outside the gene matches: 2. The CDR3: CASSYDRVNTEAFF. In DNA form, the CDR3 reads TGTGCCAGCAGTTACGACAGGGTAAACACTGAAGCTTTCTTT.

The chain joins TRBV9 to TRBJ1-6; TRBD1 is a possible D gene (5 bases). Germline V lookup: CDR1 SGDLS, CDR2 YYNGEE. The V and J ends lost 2 bases and 11 bases respectively, with 17 bases between them. This CDR3 region has 15 residues. The CDR3 reads CASSVYLGGDAPLHF. The CDR3, as DNA: TGTGCCAGCAGCGTTTATCTGGGGGGTGATGCACCCCTCCACTTT.

The chain has TRBV29-1 and TRBJ2-1; 11 nucleotides match TRBD2. This CDR3 spans 16 amino acids. The trim removed 3 bases at V and 8 bases at J, leaving 12 bases unmatched. CDR1 is SQVTM, CDR2 ANQGSEA, per germline. The CDR3 DNA follows: TGCAGCGTTGAGGGTAGCGGGGGGGAGATAGTCTATGAGCAGTTCTTC. Protein product: CSVEGSGGEIVYEQFF.

The rearrangement joins TRBV25-1 to TRBJ1-4, with 8 bases lining up with TRBD1. V gave up 0 bases and J gave up 10 bases; unmatched junction bases: 16. There are 18 residues in the CDR3. Germline V gene lookup returns CDR1 MGHDK and CDR2 SYGVNS. The CDR3 nucleotides are TGTGCCAGCAGTGAATATTTGGACAGGGACCTTGAGGCTGGAAAACTGTTTTTT. Protein: CASSEYLDRDLEAGKLFF.

The gene calls are TRBV25-1 and TRBJ1-1; D not certain. V was shortened by 3 bases and J by 8 bases, with 10 bases between the two germline ends. The length of the CDR3 is 12 residues. Germline V gives CDR1 MGHDK, CDR2 SYGVNS. Here the CDR3 reads CASSEGGLEAFF. The CDR3, as DNA: TGTGCCAGCAGTGAGGGAGGGCTGGAAGCTTTCTTT.

This rearrangement joins TRBV7-2 to TRBJ2-7; D is perhaps TRBD1 or TRBD2 (5 bases each). CDR1 and CDR2 (germline): SGHTA, FQGNSA. This CDR3 is 15 amino acids long. V dropped 4 bases and J dropped 2 bases, with 15 bases sitting between them. For the CDR3, the DNA is TGTGCCAGCAGCTCAGCCGGGACGGCCGCCTACGAGCAGTACTTC. Protein product: CASSSAGTAAYEQYF.